This T cell receptor (beta chain) was found in a study of cytomegalovirus exposure and HLA in healthy donors. Study at large: About 79% of some 390 genotyped donors fell in the Caucasian-associated ancestry cluster. Broader study findings: Later analysis identified over 15,000 TCR beta sequences associated with HLA alleles, using a false discovery rate threshold of 0.05. The investigators catalogued 150 or so TCR beta chains as cytomegalovirus-associated.

PCR amplification relied on 60 Vbeta primers (plus 13 Jbeta primers). Assay used: immunoSEQ multiplex PCR; TCRdb lists only in-frame clones, some missing. The sample has approximately 150,000 clones, over 60% seen once. Details on this clone: What it binds is not known.

CDR1 SGHVS and CDR2 FQNEAQ come from the germline V gene. CDR3 size: 15 residues. The V gene lost 1 base and the J gene lost 8 bases, with 17 bases spanning the gap. The rearrangement uses TRBV7-8 and TRBJ1-2; D gene unclear. Sequences were obtained from PBMCs. This receptor was taken from a man in his forties in good health and CMV-seronegative. The CDR3 region is CASSLVVGLASGYTF. In DNA form, the CDR3 reads TGTGCCAGCAGCTTAGTTGTGGGCCTAGCCTCGGGCTACACCTTC.